Here is one TCR beta chain with its context. As yet, its antigen is unknown. The data stem from a study of cytomegalovirus exposure and HLA in healthy donors. The wider study: Most genotyped donors, 65% to 90% of 398, had Caucasian-associated genetic ancestry.

The PCR ran on 60 Vbeta and 13 Jbeta primers. Repertoires were generated with immunoSEQ multiplex PCR, while TCRdb's copy carries only in-frame clones and drops some. The sample contains roughly 100,000 clones, 75% to 90% of which appear only once. General observations from the study: As immune exposure information, only CMV serostatus was available. Some V segments could not be told apart, so they were left out, TRBV6-2 and TRBV6-3 among them.

The germline V gene encodes CDR1 SNHLY and CDR2 FYNNEI. The CDR3 is 16 amino acids. With V trimmed by 6 bases and J by 4 bases, 9 bases remained unmatched. Sequencing was done on a sample of PBMCs. The chain is built from TRBV2 and TRBJ2-2, with 9 bases lining up with TRBD1. The receptor's source is a man aged 35 to 55 in good health and CMV-seronegative. The DNA for the CDR3 is TGTGCCAGCAGCGGAACAGGGGGCGCGACCACCGGGGAGCTGTTTTTT. As protein: CASSGTGGATTGELFF.